The 23 T cell receptor beta chains presented below share a single source sample, sequenced in a study of blood T cells in healthy people across ages. The second PCR ran about 6 to 12 cycles with a sample-barcoded 5' primer and J-beta primers. TCRdb re-called the 5' RACE reads through MiXCR, storing one row per CDR3 protein. Of some 760,000 distinct CDR3 sequences listed, 25% are singletons. These records were also assigned to another study, of T cells of mothers and their children.

Sequenced: blood. The source of these receptors is a boy younger than 18 in good health.

This rearrangement joins TRBV28 to TRBJ1-2; D perhaps matches TRBD1 (5 bases). This CDR3 region has 13 residues. Germline V gene data show CDR1 as MDHEN and CDR2 as SYDVKM. V was cut by 6 bases and J by 8 bases, with 16 bases left in between. The CDR3 reads CASRESGPKGYTF. CDR3 nucleotide sequence: TGTGCCAGCAGGGAATCGGGACCCAAGGGCTACACCTTC.

This clonotype showed up many times. This chain connects TRBV20-1 to TRBJ2-5; D unresolved. V lost 3 bases to trimming and J lost 0 bases, with 8 bases between them. CDR3 length equals 13 residues. Germline loops: CDR1 DFQATT, CDR2 SNEGSKA (reference sequence). Here the CDR3 reads CSASGQHQETQYF. The CDR3 DNA is TGCAGTGCTAGTGGCCAGCACCAAGAGACCCAGTACTTC.

The chain couples TRBV7-9 to TRBJ1-3; no reliable D call. The ends were cut back, 1 base at V and 2 bases at J, with 9 bases in the middle. CDR3 length: 15 residues. Germline V lookup: CDR1 SEHNR, CDR2 FQNEAQ (reference sequence). CDR3 region: CASSLVIGAGNTIYF. The CDR3 bases are TGTGCCAGCAGCTTAGTAATAGGAGCTGGAAACACCATATATTTT.

The chain employs TRBV3-1 and TRBJ2-7; no firm D call. This CDR3 is 13 amino acids long. CDR1 is LGHDT, CDR2 YNNKEL, per germline (reference sequence). The V end was cut by 5 bases, the J end by 2 bases, with 10 bases between. In DNA form, the CDR3 reads TGTGCCAGCAGCATGACCGAAGCCTACGAGCAGTACTTC. This encodes CASSMTEAYEQYF.

This rearrangement joins TRBV7-3 to TRBJ2-3; D remains unclear. Germline loops: CDR1 SGHTA, CDR2 FQGTGA. The CDR3 totals 13 residues. Trimming took off 6 bases at V and 2 bases at J, with 9 bases between the two ends. The CDR3 loop reads CASRSTPTDTQYF. CDR3 bases: TGTGCCAGCAGATCTACACCCACAGATACGCAGTATTTT.

This chain links TRBV7-3 with TRBJ2-5; 9 bases are a match to TRBD2. This CDR3 is 16 amino acids long. Trimming removed 2 bases from V and 5 bases from J; junction bases left unmatched: 9. Germline lookup yields CDR1 SGHTA and CDR2 FQGTGA. The CDR3 here is CASSLHGSGSLETQYF. CDR3 DNA sequence: TGTGCCAGCAGCTTACATGGTAGCGGGAGTTTGGAGACCCAGTACTTC.

The rearrangement joins TRBV20-1 to TRBJ2-7, with a weak D call TRBD1 (5 bases). V was cut by 6 bases and J by 5 bases, with 11 bases left in between. Germline loops: CDR1 DFQATT, CDR2 SNEGSKA (reference sequence). This CDR3 has 11 residues. The CDR3 here is CSATTGNEQYF. CDR3 sequence (DNA): TGCAGTGCAACCACAGGTAACGAGCAGTACTTC.

This chain joins TRBV7-9 and TRBJ2-1; the match to TRBD2 covers 7 bases. The J call may be faulty, since TRBJ2-5 better matches the DNA end. Germline CDR1 SEHNR, CDR2 FQNEAQ (reference sequence). The CDR3 spans 15 residues. The CDR3 reads CASSLGGGPKETQYF. CDR3 bases: TGTGCCAGCAGCTTAGGGGGAGGGCCAAAGGAGACCCAGTACTTC.

Notes on this clonotype: One end of the junction fails to match germline, which may point to a read error. The V and J genes are TRBV7-9 and TRBJ2-2, with 7 bases identical to TRBD1. The CDR3 length is 15 residues. Per the germline V gene, CDR1 is SEHNR and CDR2 is FQNEAQ (reference sequence). The CDR3 reads CSSRTEDRSTGELFF. CDR3 in DNA: TGTTCCAGCAGGACCGAGGACAGGAGCACCGGGGAGCTGTTTTTT. Full variable domain (missing parts from reference TRBV7-9 and TRBJ2-2): DTGVSQNPRHKITKRGQNVTFRCDPISEHNRLYWYRQTLGQGPEFLTYFQNEAQLEKSRLLSDRFSAERPKGSFSTLEIQRTEQGDSAMYLCSSRTEDRSTGELFFGEGSRLTVL.

V usage is TRBV12-3 or TRBV12-4 and J usage is TRBJ1-1; the D gene is possibly TRBD1 (5 bases). V lost 8 bases and J lost 5, with 15 bases in between. CDR3 length equals 13 residues. In DNA, the CDR3 is TGTGCCAGCGCCAACTACGGGGGGACTGAAGCTTTCTTT. Protein: CASANYGGTEAFF.

This clonotype was counted between two and nine times. The chain carries TRBV4-2 and TRBJ2-7; D remains ambiguous. This CDR3 has 14 residues. Germline lookup yields CDR1 LGHNA and CDR2 YNFKEQ. Trimming removed 3 bases at V and 2 bases at J, with 11 bases between. DNA of the CDR3: TGTGCCAGCAGCCAGGCTGAGTCCCCCTACGAGCAGTACTTC. Translating gives CASSQAESPYEQYF.

This clonotype was detected a few times. The chain combines TRBV20-1 with TRBJ2-1, with no clear D. The V end lost 4 bases, the J end lost 0 bases, and 13 bases lay between the germline ends. The germline V gene encodes CDR1 DFQATT and CDR2 SNEGSKA (reference sequence). There are 15 residues in the CDR3. For the CDR3, the DNA is TGCAGTGCTAAAGGACCCTCGAGCTCCTACAATGAGCAGTTCTTC. Residues: CSAKGPSSSYNEQFF.

This clonotype showed up just a few times. The rearrangement links TRBV7-2 to TRBJ2-5, with 8 bases fitting TRBD2. The DNA end is a closer match to TRBJ2-1, so the J assignment may be wrong. The CDR3 totals 15 residues. Germline V gene data show CDR1 as SGHTA and CDR2 as FQGNSA. The CDR3 region is CASSVAGGFFNEQFF. DNA for the CDR3: TGTGCCAGCAGCGTGGCGGGAGGTTTCTTTAATGAGCAGTTCTTC.

In this sample, this clonotype turned up a few times. The chain recombines TRBV20-1 with TRBJ2-5; 8 bases align to TRBD1. TRBJ2-7 explains the end of the DNA better; the J call may be wrong. This CDR3 spans 15 amino acids. Per germline, CDR1 DFQATT and CDR2 SNEGSKA (reference sequence). The CDR3: CSASTLTGAVYEQYF. CDR3 in DNA: TGCAGTGCTAGCACCCTGACAGGGGCGGTTTACGAGCAGTACTTC.

The V and J genes are TRBV28 and TRBJ2-2, with D possibly TRBD1 on 6 matching bases. Per the germline V gene, CDR1 is MDHEN and CDR2 is SYDVKM. This CDR3 region has 16 residues. The V gene lost 6 bases and the J gene lost 0 bases, with 14 bases spanning the gap. The CDR3 loop reads CASRRQAATNTGELFF. The DNA of the CDR3 is TGTGCCAGCAGGAGACAGGCCGCGACGAACACCGGGGAGCTGTTTTTT.

In this sample, this clonotype turned up a few times. The chain links TRBV6-1 to TRBJ1-4, with D maybe TRBD1 (5 bases). The CDR3 runs to 16 residues. CDR1 is MNHNS and CDR2 is SASEGT in the germline V gene. Trimming left V 4 bases short and J 7 bases short, with 19 bases between. In nucleotides, the CDR3 is TGTGCCAGCAGTGCAGACAGTCTCATCGGGGGTGAAAAACTGTTTTTT. Its protein is CASSADSLIGGEKLFF.

The CDR3 sequence: CSARKSGGLGEQYF. The CDR3 nucleotides are TGCAGTGCTAGGAAGAGCGGGGGGCTGGGGGAGCAGTACTTC. The chain recombines TRBV20-1 with TRBJ2-7; 9 positions match TRBD2. CDR1 is DFQATT and CDR2 is SNEGSKA in the germline V gene (reference sequence). V gave up 3 bases and J gave up 7 bases; unmatched junction bases: 10. The CDR3 runs to 14 residues.

This clonotype showed up just a few times. V and J are TRBV20-1 and TRBJ2-1, with D possibly TRBD2 on 6 matching bases. The V end lost 5 bases, the J end lost 2 bases, and 16 bases lay between the germline ends. Germline values: CDR1 DFQATT, CDR2 SNEGSKA (reference sequence). This CDR3 comprises 15 residues. This CDR3 is CSAGPLGLPYNEQFF. The CDR3 nucleotides are TGCAGTGCTGGGCCTCTGGGACTCCCCTACAATGAGCAGTTCTTC.

V is TRBV4-1 and J is TRBJ2-3; 9 bases map to TRBD2. Germline CDR1 reads MGHRA; CDR2 reads YSYEKL. The CDR3 is made up of 16 amino acids. V shed 1 base, J shed 2 bases, and the junction held 4 bases outside the gene matches. CDR3 residues: CASSQVTSGYTDTQYF. As DNA, the CDR3 is TGCGCCAGCAGCCAAGTGACTAGCGGATACACAGATACGCAGTATTTT.

The chain combines TRBV6-1 with TRBJ2-7; 10 positions agree with TRBD2. Unmatched junction bases numbered 15, after V lost 4 bases and J lost 0 bases. Per germline, CDR1 MNHNS and CDR2 SASEGT. The length of the CDR3 is 19 residues. CDR3 residues: CASSGESLRTSGFSYEQYF. The CDR3 nucleotides are TGTGCCAGCAGTGGAGAAAGCCTACGGACTAGCGGTTTCTCCTACGAGCAGTACTTC.

This clonotype was observed many times. The chain uses TRBV5-6 and TRBJ2-6; D possibly corresponds to TRBD1 (5 bases). Trimming cost V 5 bases and J 2 bases, with 11 bases left between them. CDR1 is SGHDT and CDR2 is YYEEEE in the germline V gene. The CDR3 consists of 15 residues. The CDR3 nucleotides read TGTGCCAGCAGTCGATGGGGCGCTGGGGCCAACGTCCTGACTTTC. It yields the protein CASSRWGAGANVLTF.

In its sample, this clonotype was seen many times. The chain links TRBV29-1 to TRBJ2-5; D is unclear. The germline gives CDR1 SQVTM, CDR2 ANQGSEA. Trimming pared 1 base from V and 3 bases from J, leaving 6 bases between. This CDR3 has 12 residues. The chain's CDR3 is CSVEGLEETQYF. CDR3 bases: TGCAGCGTTGAAGGTCTCGAAGAGACCCAGTACTTC.

This clonotype was seen more than once but under ten times. The CDR3 loop is CASSLTRLRDEQYF. CDR3 in DNA: TGTGCCAGCAGTTTAACTAGGCTCCGGGACGAGCAGTACTTC. This sequence joins TRBV7-2 and TRBJ2-7; maybe TRBD2 (5 bases). Trimming removed 6 bases at V and 5 bases at J, with 17 bases between. Germline values: CDR1 SGHTA, CDR2 FQGNSA. The CDR3 totals 14 residues.